These 32 T cell receptor beta chains share one sample of origin, sequenced in a study of response to subunit inactivated influenza vaccine. A single record per CDR3 protein comes from TCRdb applying MiXCR to the RT-PCR reads. The sample records 650,000 to 800,000 distinct CDR3 sequences, approximately 15% being singletons. The sequencing used PBMCs from blood, collected less than 15 days before vaccination. The receptors shown here come from a man aged 50-60 years who received an inactivated influenza vaccine.

The chain employs TRBV4-2 and TRBJ2-2; the D gene is possibly TRBD1 (6 bases). There are 17 residues in the CDR3. The V and J ends lost 0 bases and 8 bases respectively, with 19 bases between them. Germline V gives CDR1 LGHNA, CDR2 YNFKEQ. The CDR3 loop is CASSQDIAGAHSGELFF. Written as DNA, the CDR3 is TGTGCCAGCAGCCAAGATATCGCAGGGGCGCATTCTGGGGAGCTGTTTTTT.

This sequence joins TRBV20-1 and TRBJ2-7; D tentatively reads TRBD1 or TRBD2 (5 bases each). Germline V gene data show CDR1 as DFQATT and CDR2 as SNEGSKA (reference sequence). The V end lost 6 bases, the J end lost 3 bases, and 18 bases lay between the germline ends. This CDR3 region has 14 residues. The CDR3 is CSALDGTALYEQYF. In nucleotides, the CDR3 is TGCAGTGCACTTGATGGGACGGCCCTCTACGAGCAGTACTTC.

A few counts support this clonotype. The V gene is TRBV27, the J gene TRBJ2-1; 8 bases fit TRBD2. Germline loops: CDR1 MNHEY, CDR2 SMNVEV (reference sequence). V trimming: 3 bases; J trimming: 7 bases; junction bases outside the gene matches: 8. This CDR3 comprises 15 residues. In DNA form, the CDR3 reads TGTGCCAGCAGTTTCTACGGGAGGGCCGGGAATGAGCAGTTCTTC. It encodes CASSFYGRAGNEQFF.

This clonotype was counted once. The chain joins TRBV28 to TRBJ2-5, with D maybe TRBD1 (5 bases). CDR1 MDHEN and CDR2 SYDVKM come from the germline V gene. The CDR3 runs 15 residues. V lost 6 bases and J 5 bases, leaving 19 bases between the germline ends. The CDR3 DNA is TGTGCCAGCAGCTCGAGGTTGGCAGGGCTGGAGACCCAGTACTTC. This translates into CASSSRLAGLETQYF.

The V gene is TRBV2, the J gene TRBJ1-1; D perhaps matches TRBD1 (5 bases). CDR3 size: 14 residues. Trimming removed 7 bases at V and 4 bases at J, with 16 bases between. Germline V gene data show CDR1 as SNHLY and CDR2 as FYNNEI. CDR3 protein: CASIRDGFLTEAFF. The CDR3 region has the DNA TGTGCCAGCATAAGGGACGGCTTTCTCACTGAAGCTTTCTTT. Complete variable domain (other parts from reference TRBV2 and TRBJ1-1): EPEVTQTPSHQVTQMGQEVILRCVPISNHLYFYWYRQILGQKVEFLVSFYNNEISEKSEIFDDQFSVERPDGSNFTLKIRSTKLEDSAMYFCASIRDGFLTEAFFGQGTRLTVV.

This clonotype has a count of ten or more. The genes are TRBV5-1 and TRBJ2-1; D is perhaps TRBD1 or TRBD2 (5 bases each). The CDR3 length is 16 residues. Germline V gene data show CDR1 as SGHRS and CDR2 as YFSETQ. V lost 5 bases and J 2 bases, leaving 17 bases between the germline ends. CDR3 loop: CASSQGGGGPYNEQFF. CDR3 DNA: TGCGCCAGCAGTCAGGGTGGTGGGGGACCCTACAATGAGCAGTTCTTC.

The gene calls are TRBV12-3 or TRBV12-4 and TRBJ1-1; D is unclear. The CDR3 is 13 amino acids. Trimming stripped 5 bases from V and 1 base from J, with 8 bases between. The CDR3 sequence: CASSLMTNTEAFF. CDR3 coding DNA: TGTGCCAGCAGTCTAATGACGAACACTGAAGCTTTCTTT.

This rearrangement joins TRBV7-2 to TRBJ2-1; unclear D gene. Germline loops: CDR1 SGHTA, CDR2 FQGNSA. V shed 3 bases and J shed 5 bases, with 11 bases lying between them. The CDR3 is 14 residues long. The CDR3 reads CASSFRQVNNEQFF. In DNA form, the CDR3 reads TGTGCCAGCAGCTTCCGGCAGGTTAACAATGAGCAGTTCTTC.

This clonotype was seen only a few times. V usage is TRBV12-3 or TRBV12-4 and J usage is TRBJ2-7, with D possibly being TRBD1 or TRBD2 (5 bases each). Trimming pared 6 bases from V and 12 bases from J, leaving 18 bases between. The CDR3 consists of 12 residues. CDR3 coding DNA: TGTGCCAGCAGCAGGGACCTATTCACCCGGTACTTC. Amino acid sequence: CASSRDLFTRYF.

The chain has TRBV2 and TRBJ1-1; 9 positions match TRBD1. V lost 4 bases, J lost 4 bases, and 4 bases stayed unmatched. The CDR3 extends over 14 amino acids. Germline values: CDR1 SNHLY, CDR2 FYNNEI. CDR3: CASSGDRVGTEAFF. DNA for the CDR3: TGTGCCAGCAGTGGGGACAGGGTGGGCACTGAAGCTTTCTTT.

The chain links TRBV5-1 to TRBJ1-4, with 9 bases aligning to TRBD1. CDR1 and CDR2 from the germline V gene are SGHRS and YFSETQ. The trim removed 3 bases at V and 5 bases at J, leaving 5 bases unmatched. The CDR3 has 15 residues. Here the CDR3 reads CASSSDGQGNEKLFF. As DNA, the CDR3 is TGCGCCAGCAGCTCGGACGGACAGGGGAATGAAAAACTGTTTTTT.

This clonotype was picked up one time. This sequence may be a read error, since a much larger clone differs from it by one base. The V call is TRBV24-1, the J call TRBJ2-1; weak D call: TRBD2 (6 bases). Germline V gene data show CDR1 as KGHDR and CDR2 as SFDVKD. The CDR3 runs to 12 residues. The CDR3 is CTTSLGGNEQFF. In nucleotides, the CDR3 is TGTACCACCAGTTTGGGGGGTAATGAGCAGTTCTTC.

This clonotype was detected a few times. The chain's CDR3 is CASTPQRGGPGELFF. The CDR3 DNA reads as TGTGCCAGCACCCCTCAGCGGGGGGGCCCCGGGGAGCTGTTTTTT. The chain links TRBV6-2 or TRBV6-3 to TRBJ2-2, with 10 bases that match TRBD2. The CDR3 extends over 15 amino acids. Germline V gives CDR1 MNHEY, CDR2 SVGEGT. After removal of 7 bases from V and 6 bases from J, the junction contained 8 bases not matched to a gene.

This clonotype was detected many times. The chain employs TRBV11-2 and TRBJ2-1, with D perhaps matching TRBD2 (5 bases). The CDR3 is 14 amino acids. Per the germline V gene, CDR1 is SGHAT and CDR2 is FQNNGV. Deletions cut 4 bases from V and 4 bases from J, with 11 bases between. CDR3 DNA sequence: TGTGCCAGCAGCTCGCAACTAGGGTACAATGAGCAGTTCTTC. It is translated as CASSSQLGYNEQFF.

The chain carries TRBV5-5 and TRBJ2-7, with TRBD2 matching 8 bases. The germline CDR1 and CDR2 sequences are SGHKS and YYEKEE (reference sequence). The length of the CDR3 is 16 residues. The trim removed 0 bases at V and 6 bases at J, leaving 11 bases unmatched. The CDR3: CASSLEVAGTPFEQYF. The CDR3 DNA sequence: TGTGCCAGCAGCTTGGAAGTAGCGGGGACGCCGTTCGAGCAGTACTTC. The full variable domain, rest sourced from reference TRBV5-5 and TRBJ2-7, is DAGVTQSPTHLIKTRGQQVTLRCSPISGHKSVSWYQQVLGQGPQFIFQYYEKEERGRGNFPDRFSARQFPNYSSELNVNALLLGDSALYLCASSLEVAGTPFEQYFGPGTRLTVT.

The gene calls are TRBV7-9 and TRBJ2-5; maybe TRBD2 (6 bases). The germline CDR1 and CDR2 sequences are SEHNR and FQNEAQ (reference sequence). This CDR3 spans 15 amino acids. With 8 bases removed from V and 2 bases from J, the gap between germline ends came to 18 bases. CDR3 sequence reads: CASGVVRDGQETQYF. The CDR3 DNA sequence: TGTGCCAGCGGGGTCGTGCGGGACGGACAAGAGACCCAGTACTTC.

This clonotype was observed a handful of times. The chain combines TRBV3-1 with TRBJ2-7; maybe TRBD2 (5 bases). The germline V gene encodes CDR1 LGHDT and CDR2 YNNKEL (reference sequence). The CDR3 has 15 amino acids. V lost 4 bases to trimming and J lost 9 bases, with 22 bases between them. Here the CDR3 reads CASSLVRAGLKVQYF. The CDR3 DNA sequence: TGTGCCAGCAGCCTAGTTAGGGCGGGCCTTAAGGTGCAGTACTTC.

This clonotype was observed at least ten times. The chain employs TRBV12-3 or TRBV12-4 and TRBJ2-4; TRBD2 matches at 7 bases. The CDR3 is 16 residues long. V lost 7 bases to trimming and J lost 3 bases; unmatched junction nucleotides: 12. Written as DNA, the CDR3 is TGTGCCAGCACCCTCGCGGGGGTCGGGGACAAAAACATTCAGTACTTC. This sequence encodes CASTLAGVGDKNIQYF.

The chain combines TRBV18 with TRBJ1-5, with D perhaps matching TRBD1 (6 bases). V was shortened by 6 bases and J by 4 bases, with 16 bases between the two germline ends. The CDR3 runs to 15 residues. The V gene's germline CDR1 is KGHSH and CDR2 LQKENI. The CDR3 here is CASSATGMGNQPQHF. The CDR3 region has the DNA TGTGCCAGCTCTGCAACAGGGATGGGTAATCAGCCCCAGCATTTT.

This clonotype has a count of ten or more. This chain links TRBV6-2 or TRBV6-3 with TRBJ2-4, with D possibly matching TRBD1 (6 bases). V was shortened by 6 bases and J by 7 bases, with 16 bases between the two germline ends. Germline lookup yields CDR1 MNHEY and CDR2 SVGEGT. The CDR3 covers 14 residues. The CDR3 sequence: CASSPQGVENIQYF. CDR3 in DNA: TGTGCCAGCAGCCCACAGGGAGTGGAGAACATTCAGTACTTC.

In this sample, this clonotype turned up a few times. The chain uses TRBV29-1 and TRBJ1-4; 7 nucleotides agree with TRBD1. Germline V lookup: CDR1 SQVTM, CDR2 ANQGSEA. V lost 7 bases, J lost 5 bases, and 4 bases stayed unmatched. This CDR3 region has 12 residues. CDR3 amino acids: CSGGQTNEKLFF. CDR3 in DNA: TGCAGCGGGGGACAGACGAATGAAAAACTGTTTTTT. Full variable domain (missing parts from reference TRBV29-1 and TRBJ1-4): SAVISQKPSRDICQRGTSLTIQCQVDSQVTMMFWYRQQPGQSLTLIATANQGSEATYESGFVIDKFPISRPNLTFSTLTVSNMSPEDSSIYLCSGGQTNEKLFFGSGTQLSVL.

The chain couples TRBV12-3 or TRBV12-4 to TRBJ2-2, with a tentative D call TRBD1 (6 bases). V lost 1 base and J 4 bases, leaving 13 bases between the germline ends. The CDR3 is 16 residues long. The CDR3 coding sequence is TGTGCCAGCAGTTTAGGTTTCAGGGGACCCACCGGGGAGCTGTTTTTT. This gives the protein CASSLGFRGPTGELFF.

A note on this clonotype: One junction end disagrees with the germline gene, perhaps due to a read error. This rearrangement joins TRBV5-5 to TRBJ1-3; no clear D. The CDR3 totals 11 residues. CDR1 is SGHKS, CDR2 YYEKEE, per germline (reference sequence). CDR3 residues: CASSSVNTIYF. The CDR3 DNA is TGTGCCAGCAGTTCTGTAAACACCATATATTTT.

The chain uses TRBV5-1 and TRBJ2-1; 9 positions agree with TRBD1. The V and J ends lost 4 bases and 9 bases, in that order; junction bases with no gene match: 11. The CDR3 length is 15 residues. Germline values: CDR1 SGHRS, CDR2 YFSETQ. The CDR3 is CASSPGTGPGVEQFF. The CDR3, as DNA: TGCGCCAGCAGCCCCGGGACAGGGCCAGGGGTTGAGCAGTTCTTC.

The chain is built from TRBV4-3 and TRBJ2-5, with 7 bases identical to TRBD1. V trimming: 0 bases; J trimming: 2 bases; junction bases outside the gene matches: 3. Germline V CDR1 and CDR2: LGHNA, YSLEER. CDR3 length: 15 amino acids. The CDR3 DNA sequence: TGCGCCAGCAGCCAAGATCGGGGACAGCAAGAGACCCAGTACTTC. Translating gives CASSQDRGQQETQYF.

The genes are TRBV12-3 or TRBV12-4 and TRBJ2-1; 10 nucleotides agree with TRBD1. The CDR3 is 16 residues long. After removal of 6 bases from V and 1 base from J, the junction contained 6 bases not matched to a gene. CDR3 nucleotide sequence: TGTGCCAGCAGAGGGACAGGGGCCTTTTCCTACAATGAGCAGTTCTTC. Its protein is CASRGTGAFSYNEQFF.

The CDR3 region is CAGTTYNSPLHF. The CDR3 DNA reads TGCGCCGGCACTACCTATAATTCACCCCTCCACTTT. The chain uses TRBV5-1 and TRBJ1-6; D remains ambiguous. Germline CDR1 and CDR2: SGHRS and YFSETQ. V shed 10 bases and J shed 2 bases, with 7 bases lying between them. The CDR3 length is 12 residues.

This clonotype has more than one count but fewer than ten. The CDR3 bases are TGTGCCAGCAGCCCTACAGGGGGCGTCACTGAAGCTTTCTTT. Its translation: CASSPTGGVTEAFF. V usage is TRBV7-2 and J usage is TRBJ1-1; 9 bases are a match to TRBD1. The ends lost 5 bases at V and 4 bases at J; junction bases unmatched: 5. Germline V CDR1 and CDR2: SGHTA, FQGNSA. The CDR3 spans 14 residues.

This clonotype has only a few counts. This sequence joins TRBV4-1 and TRBJ1-2; D not resolved. CDR3 length: 15 residues. Germline V gene lookup returns CDR1 MGHRA and CDR2 YSYEKL. Trimming pared 0 bases from V and 4 bases from J, leaving 12 bases between. CDR3 DNA sequence: TGCGCCAGCAGCCAAGATAGACGGGCGGTCTATGGCTACACCTTC. Translated, it gives CASSQDRRAVYGYTF.

This clonotype was counted between two and nine times. This chain joins TRBV6-1 and TRBJ2-5; D uncertain. V was shortened by 4 bases and J by 5 bases, with 20 bases between the two germline ends. CDR1 is MNHNS and CDR2 is SASEGT in the germline V gene. This CDR3 has 16 amino acids. DNA for the CDR3: TGTGCCAGCAGTGTACACCGGCCGACCCAGGCGGAGACCCAGTACTTC. Its translation: CASSVHRPTQAETQYF.

The V and J genes are TRBV4-1 and TRBJ2-1, with D perhaps assigned TRBD1 or TRBD2 (5 bases each). The CDR3 is 16 amino acids. Germline CDR1 reads MGHRA; CDR2 reads YSYEKL. V was clipped by 4 bases and J by 0 bases, with 13 bases between them. CDR3 in amino acids: CASSLRMGDSYNEQFF. The CDR3 DNA reads TGCGCCAGCAGCCTTCGAATGGGGGACTCCTACAATGAGCAGTTCTTC.

This clonotype appeared a few times. This sequence joins TRBV5-1 and TRBJ2-7; 12 nucleotides agree with TRBD2. The V gene end was trimmed by 4 bases and the J gene end by 2 bases; junction bases not matched to a gene: 10. Germline CDR1 is SGHRS and CDR2 is YFSETQ. This CDR3 contains 17 residues. The CDR3 DNA reads TGCGCCAGCAGCCCAGAAACTACTAGCGGGGGGCCCTACGAGCAGTACTTC. Translation: CASSPETTSGGPYEQYF.